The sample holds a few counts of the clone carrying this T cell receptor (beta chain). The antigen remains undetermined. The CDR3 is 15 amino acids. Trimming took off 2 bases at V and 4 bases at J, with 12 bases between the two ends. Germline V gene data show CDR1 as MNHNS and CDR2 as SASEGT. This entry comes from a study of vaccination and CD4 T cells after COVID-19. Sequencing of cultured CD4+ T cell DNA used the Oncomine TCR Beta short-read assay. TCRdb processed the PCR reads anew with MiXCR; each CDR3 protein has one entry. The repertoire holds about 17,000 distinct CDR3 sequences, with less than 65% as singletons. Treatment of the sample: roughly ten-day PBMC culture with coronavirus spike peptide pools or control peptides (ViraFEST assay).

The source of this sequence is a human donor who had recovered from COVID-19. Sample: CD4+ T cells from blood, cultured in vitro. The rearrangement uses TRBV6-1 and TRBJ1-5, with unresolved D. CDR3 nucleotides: TGTGCCAGCAGTGAATCTGCAGGATTAAATCAGCCCCAGCATTTT. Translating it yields CASSESAGLNQPQHF.